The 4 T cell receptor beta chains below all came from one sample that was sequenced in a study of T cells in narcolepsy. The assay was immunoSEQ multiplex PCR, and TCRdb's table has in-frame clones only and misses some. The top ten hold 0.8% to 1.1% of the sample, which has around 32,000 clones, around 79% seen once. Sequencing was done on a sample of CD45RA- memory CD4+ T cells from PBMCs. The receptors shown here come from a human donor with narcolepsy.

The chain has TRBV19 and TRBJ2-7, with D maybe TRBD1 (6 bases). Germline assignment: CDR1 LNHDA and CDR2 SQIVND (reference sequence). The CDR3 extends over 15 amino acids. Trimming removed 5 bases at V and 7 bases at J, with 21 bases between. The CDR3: CASSPPGTSRGEQYF. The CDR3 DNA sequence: TGTGCCAGTAGTCCTCCCGGGACCTCAAGGGGGGAGCAGTACTTC.

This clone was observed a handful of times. The CDR3 DNA reads TGTGCCAGCATCGCCCCGGGACAGGGGACGAGCGAGCAGTACTTC. Amino acid sequence: CASIAPGQGTSEQYF. This sequence joins TRBV5-6 and TRBJ2-7, with 10 bases fitting TRBD1. Germline values: CDR1 SGHDT, CDR2 YYEEEE. CDR3 length: 15 residues. After removal of 6 bases from V and 6 bases from J, the junction contained 12 bases not matched to a gene.

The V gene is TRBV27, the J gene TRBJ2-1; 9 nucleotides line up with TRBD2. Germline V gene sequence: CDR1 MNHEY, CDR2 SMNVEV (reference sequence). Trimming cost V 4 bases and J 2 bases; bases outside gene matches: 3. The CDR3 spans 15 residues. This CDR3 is CASSSREGPYNEQFF. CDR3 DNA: TGTGCCAGCAGTTCGCGGGAGGGCCCCTACAATGAGCAGTTCTTC.

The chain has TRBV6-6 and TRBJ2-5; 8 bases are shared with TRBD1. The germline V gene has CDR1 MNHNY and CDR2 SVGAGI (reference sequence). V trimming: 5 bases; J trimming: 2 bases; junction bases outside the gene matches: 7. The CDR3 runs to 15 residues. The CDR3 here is CASSGGQGHQETQYF. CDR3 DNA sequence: TGTGCCAGCAGTGGAGGACAGGGCCATCAAGAGACCCAGTACTTC.